The next 5 T cell receptor beta chains were all read from a single sample in a study of post-analysis software for immune sequencing data. Points from the study as a whole: Patients showed TRBV5-6, TRBV5-1 and TRBV20-1 among roughly 5 TRBV segments more frequent than in controls.

No cognate antigen is known for these TCRs. The TCR beta cDNA libraries carried unique molecular identifiers. TCRdb fed the PCR reads into MiXCR, producing one record per CDR3 protein. Of approximately 460,000 distinct CDR3 sequences in the sample, roughly 45% were seen once. The sequencing sample was made of blood. The origin of the receptors is a girl between 5 and 17 years old with multiple sclerosis.

The chain is built from TRBV14 and TRBJ2-7, with 10 bases that match TRBD1. Looked up from germline, CDR1 is SGHDN and CDR2 is FVKESK. The CDR3 is 15 amino acids. V lost 5 bases and J lost 3; bases outside the gene matches: 7. CDR3 in amino acids: CASSLAGQGFYEQYF. The CDR3 DNA reads as TGTGCCAGCAGCTTAGCGGGACAGGGGTTCTACGAGCAGTACTTC.

This clonotype has only a few counts. This rearrangement joins TRBV9 to TRBJ2-7, with D maybe TRBD2 (6 bases). The germline CDR1 and CDR2 sequences are SGDLS and YYNGEE. There are 16 residues in the CDR3. V lost 0 bases and J lost 0, with 13 bases in between. The DNA for the CDR3 is TGTGCCAGCAGCGTAGGAGTCGGGAGAAACTCCTACGAGCAGTACTTC. Translating gives CASSVGVGRNSYEQYF. Looking up the rest from reference TRBV9 and TRBJ2-7 gives the full variable domain: DSGVTQTPKHLITATGQRVTLRCSPRSGDLSVYWYQQSLDQGLQFLIQYYNGEERAKGNILERFSAQQFPDLHSELNLSSLELGDSALYFCASSVGVGRNSYEQYFGPGTRLTVT.

The chain links TRBV20-1 to TRBJ2-1; D not resolved. The germline gives CDR1 DFQATT, CDR2 SNEGSKA (reference sequence). V lost 3 bases and J lost 5, with 5 bases in between. This CDR3 has 11 amino acids. CDR3 coding DNA: TGCAGTGCTAGCGCAAACAATGAGCAGTTCTTC. It specifies CSASANNEQFF.

This chain links TRBV25-1 with TRBJ2-5; no reliable D call. The CDR3 is 11 residues long. CDR1 and CDR2 from the germline V gene are MGHDK and SYGVNS. Trimming removed 1 base from V and 9 bases from J, with 6 bases in between. For the CDR3, the DNA is TGTGCCAGCAGTGAATCGAGGTCCCAGTACTTC. Translation gives CASSESRSQYF.

A few counts support this clonotype. The junction departs from the called germline gene at one end, perhaps through a read error. The chain combines TRBV12-3 or TRBV12-4 with TRBJ2-3; 12 bases align to TRBD2. This CDR3 is 15 amino acids long. Written as DNA, the CDR3 is TGTGCCAGCAGAGCTAGCGGGAGGGCCACATATACGCAGTATTTT. Translation gives CASRASGRATYTQYF.